The T cell receptor (beta chain) under discussion was sequenced for a study of blood T cell repertoires in COVID-19. At the level of the study: Researchers got acute and convalescent COVID-19 samples from the United States, Italy and Spain. PBMCs, B-cell-depleted T cells, or T cells were the source of the cDNA or gDNA that made up the material.

CDR3 length: 15 residues. The V end lost 4 bases, the J end lost 3 bases, and 15 bases lay between the germline ends. Germline CDR1 and CDR2: SGHTS and YDEGEE. Participants' own reports of clinical history determined their cohort assignment. Profiled with immunoSEQ multiplex PCR; TCRdb holds only in-frame clones, not every one. The sample yields some 170,000 clones, more than 80% seen once. The chain combines TRBV5-8 with TRBJ2-3, with D possibly being TRBD2 (5 bases). This TCR was sampled from a man aged 40-49 years who had recovered from COVID-19. The sequencing sample was made of PBMCs or T cells enriched from blood (not recorded which). CDR3 DNA sequence: TGTGCCAGCAGCCCGGCGGGTTTCGGGACAGATACGCAGTATTTT. It translates to CASSPAGFGTDTQYF.